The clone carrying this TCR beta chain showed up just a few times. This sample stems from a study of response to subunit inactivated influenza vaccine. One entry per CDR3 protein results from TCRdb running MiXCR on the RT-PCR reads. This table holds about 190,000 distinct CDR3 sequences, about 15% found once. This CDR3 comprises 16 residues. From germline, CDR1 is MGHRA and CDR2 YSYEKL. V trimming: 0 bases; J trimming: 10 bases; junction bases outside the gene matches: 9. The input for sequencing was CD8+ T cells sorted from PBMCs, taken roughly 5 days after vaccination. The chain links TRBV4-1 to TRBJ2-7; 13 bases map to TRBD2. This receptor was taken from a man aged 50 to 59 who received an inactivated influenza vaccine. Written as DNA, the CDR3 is TGCGCCAGCAGCCAAGAATCAGTGGGGACTAGCGGGGTTCAGTACTTC. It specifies CASSQESVGTSGVQYF.